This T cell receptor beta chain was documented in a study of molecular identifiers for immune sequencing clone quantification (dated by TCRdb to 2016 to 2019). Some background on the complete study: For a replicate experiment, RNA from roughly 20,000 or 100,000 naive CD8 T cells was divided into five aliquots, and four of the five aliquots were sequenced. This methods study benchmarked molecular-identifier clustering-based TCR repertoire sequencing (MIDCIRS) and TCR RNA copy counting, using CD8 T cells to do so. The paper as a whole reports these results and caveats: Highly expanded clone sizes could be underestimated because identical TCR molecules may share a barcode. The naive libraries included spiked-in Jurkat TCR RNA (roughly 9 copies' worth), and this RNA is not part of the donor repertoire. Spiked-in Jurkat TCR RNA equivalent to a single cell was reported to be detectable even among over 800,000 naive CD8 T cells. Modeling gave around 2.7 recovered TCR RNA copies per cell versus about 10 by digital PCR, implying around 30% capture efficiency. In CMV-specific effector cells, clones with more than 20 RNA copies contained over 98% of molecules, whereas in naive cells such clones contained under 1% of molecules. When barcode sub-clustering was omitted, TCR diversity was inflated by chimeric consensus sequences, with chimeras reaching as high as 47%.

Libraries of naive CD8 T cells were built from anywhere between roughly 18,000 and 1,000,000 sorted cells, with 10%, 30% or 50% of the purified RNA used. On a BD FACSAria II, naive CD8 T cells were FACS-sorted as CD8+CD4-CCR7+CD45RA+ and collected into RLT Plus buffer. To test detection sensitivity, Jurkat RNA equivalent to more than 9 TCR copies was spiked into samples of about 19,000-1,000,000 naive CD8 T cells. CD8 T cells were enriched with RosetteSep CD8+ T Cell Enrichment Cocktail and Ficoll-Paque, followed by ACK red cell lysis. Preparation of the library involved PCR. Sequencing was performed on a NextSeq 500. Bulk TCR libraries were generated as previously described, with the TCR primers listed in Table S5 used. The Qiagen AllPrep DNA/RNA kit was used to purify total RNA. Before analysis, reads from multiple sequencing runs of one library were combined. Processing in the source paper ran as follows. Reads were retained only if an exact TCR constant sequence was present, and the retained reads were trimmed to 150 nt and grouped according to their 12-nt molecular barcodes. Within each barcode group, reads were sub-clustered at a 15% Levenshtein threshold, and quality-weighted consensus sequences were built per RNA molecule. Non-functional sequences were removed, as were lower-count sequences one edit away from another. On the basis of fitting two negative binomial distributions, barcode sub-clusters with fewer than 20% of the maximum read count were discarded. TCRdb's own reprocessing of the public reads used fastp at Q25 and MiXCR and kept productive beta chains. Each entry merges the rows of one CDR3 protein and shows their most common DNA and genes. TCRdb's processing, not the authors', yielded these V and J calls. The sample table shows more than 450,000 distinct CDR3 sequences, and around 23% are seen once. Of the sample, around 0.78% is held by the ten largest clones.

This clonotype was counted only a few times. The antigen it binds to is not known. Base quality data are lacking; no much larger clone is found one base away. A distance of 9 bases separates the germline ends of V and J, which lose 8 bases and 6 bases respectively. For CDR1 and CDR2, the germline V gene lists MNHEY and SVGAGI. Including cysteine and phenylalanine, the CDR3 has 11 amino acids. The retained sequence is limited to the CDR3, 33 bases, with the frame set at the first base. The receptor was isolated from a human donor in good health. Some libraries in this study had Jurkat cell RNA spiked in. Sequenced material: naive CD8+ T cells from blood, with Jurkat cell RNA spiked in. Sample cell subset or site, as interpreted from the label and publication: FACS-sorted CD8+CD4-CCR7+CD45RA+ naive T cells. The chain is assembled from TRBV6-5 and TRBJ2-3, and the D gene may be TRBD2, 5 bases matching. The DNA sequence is TGTGCCAGCCGGACTTGGGATACGCAGTATTTT. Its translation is CASRTWDTQYF.